This TCR beta chain originates from a study of regulatory T cells in long-lasting Graves disease. Study-level results: Possibly, accuracy suffered from the small sample size.

Germline-derived CDR1 and CDR2 are MNHEY and SVGAGI. V was shortened by 2 bases and J by 5 bases, with 16 bases between the two germline ends. The CDR3 is 16 amino acids. The time point: persistent/refractory GD, antithyroid drugs over 5 years with positive TRAb. Extracted PBMC RNA gave rise to the TCR library. Turning to this clonotype: The antigen is unknown.

Construction of TCR beta libraries relied on iRepertoire HTBI primers and on Arm-PCR targeting CDR3 regions. TCRdb redid the calling of the multiplex PCR reads with MiXCR, one entry per CDR3 protein. The sample includes 400,000 or so distinct CDR3 sequences, roughly a quarter of them seen just once. The clonotype originates from a female donor with Graves disease. The specimen was peripheral blood mononuclear cells (PBMCs), collected when the disease was refractory, from a patient treated with antithyroid drugs. The rearrangement joins TRBV6-5 to TRBJ2-1; D possibly matches TRBD1 or TRBD2 (5 bases each). The CDR3: CASSYPGTPVNNEQFF. The DNA of the CDR3 is TGTGCCAGCAGTTACCCCGGGACCCCGGTGAACAATGAGCAGTTCTTC.